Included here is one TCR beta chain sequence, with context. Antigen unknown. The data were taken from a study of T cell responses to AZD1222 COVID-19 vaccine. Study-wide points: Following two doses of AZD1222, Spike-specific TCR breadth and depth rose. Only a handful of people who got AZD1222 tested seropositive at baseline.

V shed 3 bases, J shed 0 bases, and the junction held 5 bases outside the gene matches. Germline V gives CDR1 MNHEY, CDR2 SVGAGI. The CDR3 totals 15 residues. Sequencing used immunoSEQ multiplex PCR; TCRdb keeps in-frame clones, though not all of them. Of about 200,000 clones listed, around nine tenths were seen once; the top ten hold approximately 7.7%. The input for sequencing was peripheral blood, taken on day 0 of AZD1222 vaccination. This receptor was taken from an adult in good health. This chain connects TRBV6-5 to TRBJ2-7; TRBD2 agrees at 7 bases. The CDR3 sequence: CASSYTGRASYEQYF. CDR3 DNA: TGTGCCAGCAGTTATACGGGGAGGGCCTCCTACGAGCAGTACTTC.